Here is one TCR beta chain with its context. This sample was included in a study of cytomegalovirus exposure and HLA in healthy donors. Study as a whole: It was reported in a later analysis that the same platform had been used for the roughly 130 validation repertoires as for the roughly 700 first-cohort repertoires.

This table comes from immunoSEQ multiplex PCR, and its TCRdb copy is limited to in-frame clones, with some not included. The table includes 250,000 or so clones, about 90% detected once. V lost 4 bases, J lost 1 base, and 8 bases stayed unmatched. From germline, CDR1 is SGHRS and CDR2 YFSETQ. The CDR3 runs to 17 residues. The sequence was obtained from a woman younger than 30 in good health and CMV-seronegative. The chain has TRBV5-1 and TRBJ1-1; 12 nucleotides align to TRBD1. What was sequenced was PBMCs. CDR3 DNA sequence: TGCGCCAGCAGCGTCACCGGGACAGGGGGCGCGAACACTGAAGCTTTCTTT. This sequence encodes CASSVTGTGGANTEAFF.